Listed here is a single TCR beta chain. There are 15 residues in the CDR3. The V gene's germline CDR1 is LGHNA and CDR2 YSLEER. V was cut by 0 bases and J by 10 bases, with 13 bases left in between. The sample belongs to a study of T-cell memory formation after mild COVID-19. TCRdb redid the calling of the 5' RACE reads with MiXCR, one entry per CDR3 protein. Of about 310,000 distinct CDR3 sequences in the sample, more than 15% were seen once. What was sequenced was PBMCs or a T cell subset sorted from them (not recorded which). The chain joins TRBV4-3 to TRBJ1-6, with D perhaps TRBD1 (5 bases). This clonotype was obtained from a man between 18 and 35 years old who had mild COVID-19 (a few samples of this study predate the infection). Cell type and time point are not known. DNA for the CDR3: TGCGCCAGCAGCCAAGATTTTGGGGCGTACTCACCCCTCCACTTT. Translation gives CASSQDFGAYSPLHF.